This T cell receptor beta chain was retrieved from a study of blood T cell repertoires in COVID-19. Study-wide background: Specimens from acute and convalescent COVID-19 originated in the United States, Italy and Spain. Sources were T cells, B-cell-depleted T cells, or PBMCs; the material itself was cDNA or gDNA.

This CDR3 is built from 13 residues. V was shortened by 5 bases and J by 5 bases, with 12 bases between the two germline ends. In the authors' methods: Estimation of nucleated cell counts relied on the amplification of reference gene primers. This table comes from immunoSEQ multiplex PCR, and its TCRdb copy is limited to in-frame clones, with some not included. That table is the source of V, J and clone size, and D and trimming were worked out from the DNA. The sample carries some 78,000 clones, 80% to 85% recorded once. The sequence derives from a man aged 45 to 65 with acute or convalescent COVID-19. The sequencing input was peripheral blood. V gene TRBV12-3 or TRBV12-4 combines with J gene TRBJ1-2; perhaps TRBD1 as D (5 bases). The DNA of the CDR3 is TGTGCCAGCAGTAAAGGGGTATCGTATGGCTACACCTTC. Its protein is CASSKGVSYGYTF.